One sample yielded the 13 T cell receptor beta chains listed below, sequenced in a study of post-analysis software for immune sequencing data. Notes on the study in general: Five or six TRBV segments appeared more often in patients than in controls, and TRBV5-6, TRBV5-1 and TRBV20-1 were among these.

Tagging with unique molecular identifiers was a feature of the TCR beta cDNA libraries. TCRdb redid the calling of the PCR reads with MiXCR, one entry per CDR3 protein. The data show hundreds of thousands of distinct CDR3 sequences, with about 40% seen just once and 1.5% to 2% held by the top ten. No cognate antigen is known for these TCRs. The sequencing sample was made of blood. The receptors were gathered from a girl aged 5 to 17 with multiple sclerosis.

This chain uses TRBV29-1 with TRBJ2-1; D not resolved. V was pared by 6 bases and J by 4 bases, with 10 bases between. The CDR3 is made up of 12 amino acids. From germline, CDR1 is SQVTM and CDR2 ANQGSEA. CDR3 loop: CSVVLGYNEQFF. The CDR3, as DNA: TGCAGCGTAGTTCTCGGTTACAATGAGCAGTTCTTC.

Worth noting for this clonotype: The CDR3 end shows no conserved phenylalanine or tryptophan, and so a read error is likely. V and J are TRBV5-1 and TRBJ1-1, with a possible D match to TRBD1 (5 bases). Germline assignment: CDR1 SGHRS and CDR2 YFSETQ. This CDR3 comprises 14 residues. V lost 2 bases to trimming and J lost 0 bases, with 8 bases between them. The CDR3, as DNA: TGCGCCAGCAGCTTATCAGGGATGAACACTGAAGCTTTCTGT. It yields the protein CASSLSGMNTEAFC.

The V and J genes are TRBV3-1 and TRBJ2-3; D is ambiguous. V was cut by 1 base and J by 4 bases, with 6 bases left in between. The length of the CDR3 is 13 residues. Per the germline V gene, CDR1 is LGHDT and CDR2 is YNNKEL (reference sequence). The DNA for the CDR3 is TGTGCCAGCAGCCAAGTCAGCCCAGATACGCAGTATTTT. Encoded protein: CASSQVSPDTQYF.

The rearrangement uses TRBV5-1 and TRBJ2-5, with D perhaps TRBD2 (5 bases). V was shortened by 3 bases and J by 2 bases, with 8 bases between the two germline ends. The CDR3 has 13 residues. Germline V gene data show CDR1 as SGHRS and CDR2 as YFSETQ. The CDR3 reads CASSSRRQETQYF. In DNA, the CDR3 is TGCGCCAGCAGCTCCCGGAGGCAAGAGACCCAGTACTTC.

This chain connects TRBV28 to TRBJ2-7, with a possible D match to TRBD2 (6 bases). Trimming stripped 8 bases from V and 12 bases from J, with 17 bases between. Germline V gives CDR1 MDHEN, CDR2 SYDVKM. The CDR3 spans 11 residues. The CDR3 loop reads CASGSWRERYF. CDR3 DNA: TGTGCCAGCGGTTCGTGGAGGGAGAGGTACTTC.

The genes are TRBV5-1 and TRBJ2-1; 8 bases agree with TRBD1. CDR3 length: 15 amino acids. V dropped 0 bases and J dropped 2; count of bases not matched to a gene: 1. The germline V gene has CDR1 SGHRS and CDR2 YFSETQ. CDR3 loop: CASSLEQGAYNEQFF. The DNA for the CDR3 is TGCGCCAGCAGCTTGGAACAGGGGGCCTACAATGAGCAGTTCTTC.

This chain connects TRBV20-1 to TRBJ1-1, with D perhaps matching TRBD1 (5 bases). Germline values: CDR1 DFQATT, CDR2 SNEGSKA (reference sequence). The CDR3 loop spans 16 amino acids. The V gene lost 0 bases and the J gene lost 5 bases, with 19 bases spanning the gap. In DNA form, the CDR3 reads TGCAGTGCTAGAGATCCCCAAAGGGGCTGGGGAACTGAAGCTTTCTTT. Protein sequence: CSARDPQRGWGTEAFF.

This chain joins TRBV12-3 or TRBV12-4 and TRBJ1-6, with unresolved D. V was pared by 3 bases and J by 7 bases, with 7 bases between. The CDR3 sequence is 13 residues long. Written as DNA, the CDR3 is TGTGCCAGCAGTTTCCAAGGCAATTCACCCCTCCACTTT. This encodes CASSFQGNSPLHF.

This clonotype has more than one count but fewer than ten. This sequence joins TRBV13 and TRBJ2-7; TRBD1 agrees at 7 bases. The CDR3 runs 13 residues. Looked up from germline, CDR1 is PRHDT and CDR2 is FYEKMQ (reference sequence). V was pared by 5 bases and J by 2 bases, with 3 bases of the junction left unmatched. CDR3 sequence: CASSLDRPYEQYF. As DNA, the CDR3 is TGTGCCAGCAGCCTGGACAGGCCCTACGAGCAGTACTTC.

The gene calls are TRBV5-1 and TRBJ2-3; TRBD2 aligns across 9 bases. Losses at the gene ends were 4 bases for V and 4 bases for J; bases not matched to a gene: 10. Looked up from germline, CDR1 is SGHRS and CDR2 is YFSETQ. The CDR3 contains 16 residues. CDR3 coding DNA: TGCGCCAGCAGCCCCTCAGCGGGGGGCTTATCAGATACGCAGTATTTT. Translating gives CASSPSAGGLSDTQYF. The full variable domain, rest sourced from reference TRBV5-1 and TRBJ2-3, is KAGVTQTPRYLIKTRGQQVTLSCSPISGHRSVSWYQQTPGQGLQFLFEYFSETQRNKGNFPGRFSGRQFSNSRSEMNVSTLELGDSALYLCASSPSAGGLSDTQYFGPGTRLTVL.

The V call is TRBV10-3, the J call TRBJ2-1; 9 bases fit TRBD1. Looked up from germline, CDR1 is ENHRY and CDR2 is SYGVKD. There are 14 residues in the CDR3. The V gene end was trimmed by 9 bases and the J gene end by 5 bases; junction bases not matched to a gene: 8. In DNA, the CDR3 is TGTGCCATGCAACAGGGGGCGCGTGACAATGAGCAGTTCTTC. Amino acid sequence: CAMQQGARDNEQFF.

This sequence joins TRBV5-1 and TRBJ2-5; 7 nucleotides agree with TRBD1. The J segment lost 4 bases and the V segment lost 4 bases, leaving 4 bases of the junction unmatched. The CDR3 has 13 residues. The V gene's germline CDR1 is SGHRS and CDR2 YFSETQ. The DNA of the CDR3 is TGCGCCAGCAGCCCCTGGACAGGAGAGACCCAGTACTTC. As protein: CASSPWTGETQYF.

The chain carries TRBV20-1 and TRBJ2-5; either TRBD1 or TRBD2 may supply D (6 bases each). The CDR3 contains 14 residues. Germline CDR1 DFQATT, CDR2 SNEGSKA (reference sequence). Trimming pared 8 bases from V and 5 bases from J, leaving 21 bases between. CDR3 region: CSPGGQLHAETQYF. The CDR3 nucleotides are TGCAGTCCCGGGGGACAATTGCACGCGGAGACCCAGTACTTC.